Following are 18 T cell receptor beta chains from one sample sequenced in a study of T cell repertoires in cytomegalovirus infection. In TCRdb, the reads were re-called with MiXCR into one record per CDR3 protein. The sample records roughly 230,000 distinct CDR3 sequences, about 17% being singletons. Material: CD8+ T cells from PBMCs. These receptors were taken from a human donor in good health (CMV status not recorded). Some clones in this sample may be carry-over from other donors' samples.

This clonotype was picked up many times. The rearrangement uses TRBV7-8 and TRBJ2-7; no clear D gene. The germline V and J ends were trimmed by 5 bases and 4 bases, with 18 bases remaining between them. Germline CDR1 SGHVS, CDR2 FQNEAQ. The CDR3 spans 15 residues. CDR3 residues: CASSSYPAENYEQYF. CDR3 sequence (DNA): TGTGCCAGCAGCAGTTACCCGGCAGAAAATTACGAGCAGTACTTC.

This clonotype was counted only a few times. The chain employs TRBV12-3 or TRBV12-4 and TRBJ2-2; 8 nucleotides align to TRBD1. V lost 7 bases, J lost 4 bases, and 20 bases stayed unmatched. CDR3 length equals 19 residues. CDR3 sequence (DNA): TGTGCCAGCACCCTCCCTTTGGGCCTAGGGGACAGGACCACCGGGGAGCTGTTTTTT. Encoded protein: CASTLPLGLGDRTTGELFF.

The rearrangement joins TRBV27 to TRBJ1-5; D unclear. The CDR3 spans 17 residues. The germline V gene encodes CDR1 MNHEY and CDR2 SMNVEV (reference sequence). V was trimmed by 2 bases and J by 2 bases, leaving 16 bases between them. The CDR3 DNA sequence: TGTGCCAGCAGTTTACAGGCGCCCGGGGTGGGCAATCAGCCCCAGCATTTT. Its translation: CASSLQAPGVGNQPQHF.

This CDR3 is CASSYEGDEQYF. The CDR3 DNA is TGTGCCAGCAGTTACGAAGGGGACGAGCAGTACTTC. The chain uses TRBV6-2 or TRBV6-3 and TRBJ2-7; D possibly corresponds to TRBD1 (5 bases). The CDR3 spans 12 residues. The germline CDR1 and CDR2 sequences are MNHEY and SVGEGT. Trimming cost V 2 bases and J 5 bases, with 7 bases left between them.

A few counts support this clonotype. The V call is TRBV6-6, the J call TRBJ2-7; 7 bases are a match to TRBD1. The V gene's germline CDR1 is MNHNY and CDR2 SVGAGI (reference sequence). V dropped 2 bases and J dropped 2; count of bases not matched to a gene: 6. The CDR3 contains 15 residues. CDR3 in DNA: TGTGCCAGCAGTTACGTCGACAGGGTACCCTACGAGCAGTACTTC. Its translation is CASSYVDRVPYEQYF.

This clonotype was counted between two and nine times. The chain combines TRBV7-6 with TRBJ2-1; maybe TRBD2 (5 bases). With 3 bases removed from V and 4 bases from J, the gap between germline ends came to 16 bases. The CDR3 extends over 16 amino acids. Germline loops: CDR1 SGHVS, CDR2 FNYEAQ. The CDR3 here is CASSFQSGMGYNEQFF. The CDR3 nucleotides are TGTGCCAGCAGCTTTCAGTCGGGGATGGGGTACAATGAGCAGTTCTTC.

The rearrangement uses TRBV19 and TRBJ2-1; D perhaps matches TRBD2 (6 bases). Germline loops: CDR1 LNHDA, CDR2 SQIVND (reference sequence). The CDR3 runs to 16 residues. Trimming stripped 5 bases from V and 4 bases from J, with 18 bases between. In DNA form, the CDR3 reads TGTGCCAGTAGTCGTTACATTGAGCGGGTTTACAATGAGCAGTTCTTC. Residues: CASSRYIERVYNEQFF.

This clonotype was seen more than once but under ten times. The chain carries TRBV27 and TRBJ2-2, with D hard to call. The germline gives CDR1 MNHEY, CDR2 SMNVEV (reference sequence). Trimming shortened V by 1 base and J by 4 bases, and 10 bases separated the two germline ends. The CDR3 covers 15 residues. The DNA for the CDR3 is TGTGCCAGCAGTTTATTCTACCCACTCACCGGGGAGCTGTTTTTT. Protein product: CASSLFYPLTGELFF.

This clonotype was detected ten times or more. The J gene is TRBJ1-5, the V gene TRBV12-3 or TRBV12-4; possibly TRBD1 for D (5 bases). V was shortened by 1 base and J by 4 bases, with 11 bases between the two germline ends. The length of the CDR3 is 15 residues. The CDR3 coding sequence is TGTGCCAGCAGTTTAGGGCCCAGGGTTAATCAGCCCCAGCATTTT. It translates to CASSLGPRVNQPQHF.

This chain links TRBV29-1 with TRBJ1-1, with a weak D call TRBD1 (5 bases). The CDR3 sequence is 15 residues long. The germline V gene encodes CDR1 SQVTM and CDR2 ANQGSEA. Trimming removed 0 bases from V and 4 bases from J, with 15 bases in between. For the CDR3, the DNA is TGCAGCGTTGAAGATCTCGGAAGAAGGGGCACTGAAGCTTTCTTT. Its protein product is CSVEDLGRRGTEAFF.

CDR3 nucleotides: TGTGCCAGCAGTGAATTGGGCGGCCAGGGGTACGAGCAGTACTTC. This codes for CASSELGGQGYEQYF. This chain connects TRBV2 to TRBJ2-7, with TRBD1 as a possible D gene (6 bases). The CDR3 loop spans 15 amino acids. Trimming stripped 2 bases from V and 4 bases from J, with 15 bases between. The V gene's germline CDR1 is SNHLY and CDR2 FYNNEI.

This clonotype was picked up many times. This chain links TRBV7-9 with TRBJ1-4; D may be TRBD1 (6 bases). The length of the CDR3 is 16 residues. V lost 3 bases, J lost 2 bases, and 13 bases lay in between. Germline-derived CDR1 and CDR2 are SEHNR and FQNEAQ (reference sequence). The CDR3 nucleotides read TGTGCCAGCAGCTTCTTGGGACAATCGACTAATGAAAAACTGTTTTTT. Its translation is CASSFLGQSTNEKLFF.

The chain recombines TRBV5-5 with TRBJ1-5; D not resolved. This CDR3 contains 16 residues. Germline CDR1 and CDR2: SGHKS and YYEKEE (reference sequence). V dropped 4 bases and J dropped 0 bases, with 14 bases sitting between them. CDR3 protein: CASSPRPVDSNQPQHF. The CDR3, as DNA: TGTGCCAGCAGCCCTCGCCCGGTAGATAGCAATCAGCCCCAGCATTTT.

This clonotype was recorded many times. V is TRBV7-6 and J is TRBJ2-1; TRBD2 agrees at 11 bases. After removal of 2 bases from V and 1 base from J, the junction contained 1 base not matched to a gene. The length of the CDR3 is 16 residues. Germline CDR1 SGHVS, CDR2 FNYEAQ. For the CDR3, the DNA is TGTGCCAGCAGCTTAACTAGCGGGGGTTCCTACAATGAGCAGTTCTTC. Translated: CASSLTSGGSYNEQFF.

This clonotype was detected only a few times. CDR3 bases: TGCGCCAGCAGCCAAGAACCCCAGGGCACAGATACGCAGTATTTT. Translation gives CASSQEPQGTDTQYF. The chain couples TRBV4-1 to TRBJ2-3; D gene unclear. Germline CDR1 is MGHRA and CDR2 is YSYEKL. The CDR3 runs to 15 residues. Trimming left V 0 bases short and J 1 base short, with 8 bases between.

This clonotype showed up many times. This chain uses TRBV7-2 with TRBJ2-1, with 11 bases that match TRBD1. The germline V gene encodes CDR1 SGHTA and CDR2 FQGNSA. The CDR3 length is 15 residues. V was clipped by 1 base and J by 7 bases; unmatched bases: 3. CDR3 sequence reads: CASSLGTGGWNEQFF. CDR3 bases: TGTGCCAGCAGCTTAGGGACAGGGGGCTGGAATGAGCAGTTCTTC.

This clonotype has just a few counts. The chain recombines TRBV20-1 with TRBJ2-6; possibly TRBD1 for D (6 bases). Germline assignment: CDR1 DFQATT and CDR2 SNEGSKA (reference sequence). This CDR3 is 17 amino acids long. V was pared by 6 bases and J by 0 bases, with 18 bases between. For the CDR3, the DNA is TGCAGTGCGCCCTCCTGGGACACGCGCTCTGGGGCCAACGTCCTGACTTTC. It translates to CSAPSWDTRSGANVLTF.

V usage is TRBV5-1 and J usage is TRBJ1-1; 10 nucleotides line up with TRBD1. The CDR3 totals 17 residues. The germline V gene encodes CDR1 SGHRS and CDR2 YFSETQ. After removal of 3 bases from V and 3 bases from J, the junction contained 11 bases not matched to a gene. The DNA for the CDR3 is TGCGCCAGCAGCTCACACCGGGACAGGGGAACTTACACTGAAGCTTTCTTT. This translates into CASSSHRDRGTYTEAFF.